The 17 T cell receptor beta chains in this list originate from one sample, sequenced in a study of T-cell memory formation after mild COVID-19. TCRdb re-derived calls from the 5' RACE reads in MiXCR, one entry per CDR3 protein. The sample records under 250,000 distinct CDR3 sequences, 10% to 13% being singletons. Material for sequencing was PBMCs or a T cell subset sorted from them (not recorded which). All receptors derive from a man younger than 35 who had mild COVID-19 (a few samples of this study predate the infection). Cell type and time point are not known.

V and J are TRBV7-3 and TRBJ2-3; D remains ambiguous. Deletions cut 5 bases from V and 1 base from J, with 19 bases between. Germline V lookup: CDR1 SGHTA, CDR2 FQGTGA. The CDR3 has 17 amino acids. This CDR3 is CASSPRGTSRGTDTQYF. The CDR3 coding sequence is TGTGCCAGCAGCCCTAGAGGCACCTCTAGGGGCACAGATACGCAGTATTTT.

The table lists this clonotype with a few counts. This chain uses TRBV6-5 with TRBJ2-7; D might be TRBD1 (6 bases). CDR1 and CDR2 (germline): MNHEY, SVGAGI. CDR3 size: 14 residues. V gave up 5 bases and J gave up 2 bases, with 13 bases separating them. CDR3 loop: CASSPRGRPYEQYF. As DNA, the CDR3 is TGTGCCAGCAGTCCCAGGGGACGTCCCTACGAGCAGTACTTC.

V and J are TRBV20-1 and TRBJ2-7; D not resolved. V lost 1 base, J lost 6 bases, and 10 bases lay in between. Germline CDR1 and CDR2: DFQATT and SNEGSKA (reference sequence). This CDR3 is built from 12 residues. The CDR3 region is CSARGYPSEQYV. In nucleotides, the CDR3 is TGCAGTGCTAGAGGGTATCCGTCCGAGCAGTACGTC.

V and J are TRBV6-1 and TRBJ2-3, with D unclear. CDR3 length: 15 amino acids. V was pared by 2 bases and J by 0 bases, with 9 bases between. Germline-derived CDR1 and CDR2 are MNHNS and SASEGT. Here the CDR3 DNA reads TGTGCCAGCAGTGAATGGTGGGGAAGCACAGATACGCAGTATTTT. Translation gives CASSEWWGSTDTQYF.

This clonotype has more than one count but fewer than ten. The rearrangement joins TRBV7-9 to TRBJ1-3; 7 bases align to TRBD1. This CDR3 region has 15 residues. Looked up from germline, CDR1 is SEHNR and CDR2 is FQNEAQ (reference sequence). With V trimmed by 5 bases and J by 1 base, 5 bases remained unmatched. The CDR3 nucleotides read TGTGCCAGCAGCCTAAAGGGACAGTCTGGAAACACCATATATTTT. Amino acids: CASSLKGQSGNTIYF.

This clonotype appeared a few times. The rearrangement links TRBV7-9 to TRBJ1-1; TRBD1 is a possible D gene (5 bases). V dropped 3 bases and J dropped 4 bases, with 12 bases sitting between them. The CDR3 is 14 amino acids. Germline V CDR1 and CDR2: SEHNR, FQNEAQ (reference sequence). This CDR3 is CASSFAGTLTEAFF. The CDR3 nucleotides are TGTGCCAGCAGCTTCGCAGGGACCCTCACTGAAGCTTTCTTT.

Concerning this clonotype: One base away lies a much larger clone, so this may be a sequencing read error. V is TRBV29-1 and J is TRBJ1-2; D not resolved. Germline V gene lookup returns CDR1 SQVTM and CDR2 ANQGSEA. The CDR3 is 10 residues long. V lost 7 bases and J lost 14, with 17 bases in between. Here the CDR3 DNA reads TGCAGCGGGCGCGACATGGGGTGGACCTTC. Translation: CSGRDMGWTF.

This clonotype was recorded once. The chain uses TRBV29-1 and TRBJ1-2, with 9 bases fitting TRBD1. In germline, CDR1 is SQVTM, CDR2 ANQGSEA. The CDR3 loop spans 17 amino acids. Trimming at V came to 1 base and at J to 3 bases, leaving 12 bases not matched to a gene. The CDR3 sequence is CSVEARPGTGMDYGYTF. CDR3 coding DNA: TGCAGCGTTGAAGCCCGCCCGGGGACAGGGATGGACTATGGCTACACCTTC.

This clonotype was seen a handful of times. The chain recombines TRBV5-1 with TRBJ2-5, with unresolved D. V dropped 0 bases and J dropped 5 bases, with 20 bases sitting between them. This CDR3 has 17 residues. Germline CDR1 reads SGHRS; CDR2 reads YFSETQ. CDR3 bases: TGCGCCAGCAGCTTGGTGGACCTGGGGATAGGACGGGAGACCCAGTACTTC. This codes for CASSLVDLGIGRETQYF.

The sample holds many counts of this clonotype. The chain is built from TRBV18 and TRBJ2-7, with no clear D. This CDR3 spans 15 amino acids. The V and J ends lost 3 bases and 4 bases respectively, with 16 bases between them. The germline gives CDR1 KGHSH, CDR2 LQKENI. The CDR3 sequence: CASSPQTVSLYEQYV. For the CDR3, the DNA is TGTGCCAGCTCACCGCAAACAGTGTCCCTTTACGAGCAGTACGTC.

J is TRBJ1-4 and V is TRBV7-9; 7 nucleotides align to TRBD1. Germline V gene data show CDR1 as SEHNR and CDR2 as FQNEAQ (reference sequence). Unmatched junction bases numbered 10, after V lost 5 bases and J lost 7 bases. The CDR3 runs to 15 residues. Here the CDR3 DNA reads TGTGCCAGCAGCCCAGACAGGGCGAGGGGTGAAAAACTGTTTTTT. This codes for CASSPDRARGEKLFF.

The chain employs TRBV6-6 and TRBJ1-2; D not resolved. The CDR3 is 12 residues long. V was trimmed by 6 bases and J by 8 bases, leaving 13 bases between them. CDR1 and CDR2 from the germline V gene are MNHNY and SVGAGI (reference sequence). This CDR3 reads CASSRVAYGYTF. The CDR3 DNA reads TGTGCCAGCAGCCGAGTTGCCTACGGCTACACCTTC.

In this sample, this clonotype turned up many times. The rearrangement links TRBV6-2 or TRBV6-3 to TRBJ1-5; 10 bases agree with TRBD1. This CDR3 is built from 16 residues. Germline CDR1 reads MNHEY; CDR2 reads SVGEGT. The J segment lost 4 bases and the V segment lost 4 bases, leaving 7 bases of the junction unmatched. The CDR3 region has the DNA TGTGCCAGCAGTTCCCTGGACAGGGGGGATAATCAGCCCCAGCATTTT. As protein: CASSSLDRGDNQPQHF.

This clonotype came up many times. An end of the junction differs from the germline gene, which may be a read error. V gene TRBV29-1 combines with J gene TRBJ2-5; the match to TRBD1 covers 10 bases. This CDR3 is built from 10 residues. Germline V gives CDR1 SQVTM, CDR2 ANQGSEA. CDR3: CSVEGDRGHF. CDR3 DNA sequence: TGCAGCGTTGAAGGGGACAGGGGCCATTTC.

This clonotype appeared a few times. The chain is built from TRBV7-2 and TRBJ2-3; TRBD2 matches 9 bases. The CDR3 is made up of 15 amino acids. Germline V gene sequence: CDR1 SGHTA, CDR2 FQGNSA. The V and J ends lost 2 bases and 6 bases, in that order; junction bases with no gene match: 6. CDR3 in amino acids: CASSLKARGGDTQYF. In DNA, the CDR3 is TGTGCCAGCAGCTTAAAAGCGCGGGGGGGCGATACGCAGTATTTT.

V is TRBV3-1 and J is TRBJ2-1; D not resolved. Germline-derived CDR1 and CDR2 are LGHDT and YNNKEL (reference sequence). V lost 4 bases, J lost 6 bases, and 10 bases lay in between. There are 13 residues in the CDR3. In DNA form, the CDR3 reads TGTGCCAGCAGCCCCATACATTTCAATGAGCAGTTCTTC. Residues: CASSPIHFNEQFF.

This clonotype was counted at least ten times. The chain employs TRBV5-5 and TRBJ2-5; either TRBD1 or TRBD2 may fit D (6 bases each). The V gene's germline CDR1 is SGHKS and CDR2 YYEKEE (reference sequence). This CDR3 is built from 14 residues. Trimming took 5 bases from V and 0 from J, leaving 11 bases between them. CDR3 amino acids: CASRSGAYQETQYF. In DNA form, the CDR3 reads TGTGCCAGCAGATCGGGGGCTTACCAAGAGACCCAGTACTTC.